This T cell receptor beta chain was identified in a study of cytomegalovirus exposure and HLA in healthy donors. Whole-study findings and limits: Among immune exposure information, only CMV serostatus was available.

Worth noting for this clone: No antigen is known for it.

Trimming removed 0 bases at V and 6 bases at J, with 4 bases between. Per germline, CDR1 SGDLS and CDR2 YYNGEE. CDR3 length equals 12 residues. A multiplex PCR was run with 60 Vbeta primers and 13 Jbeta primers. The table came from immunoSEQ multiplex PCR; TCRdb's copy has only in-frame clones and leaves some out. The sample holds some 160,000 clones, 77% seen once. This TCR derives from a man over 45 in good health and CMV-seropositive. The sequenced material came from PBMCs. The chain has TRBV9 and TRBJ2-1; D unresolved. The CDR3 loop reads CASSVVFNEQFF. CDR3 sequence (DNA): TGTGCCAGCAGCGTAGTATTCAATGAGCAGTTCTTC. Using reference TRBV9 and TRBJ2-1 for the parts outside the CDR3, the full variable domain is DSGVTQTPKHLITATGQRVTLRCSPRSGDLSVYWYQQSLDQGLQFLIQYYNGEERAKGNILERFSAQQFPDLHSELNLSSLELGDSALYFCASSVVFNEQFFGPGTRLTVL.